One and the same sample provided the 18 T cell receptor beta chains below, sequenced in a study of T cell clones after liver transplantation. Produced via immunoSEQ multiplex PCR; TCRdb's table is partial and in-frame only. The table lists tens of thousands of clones, roughly 82% of them singletons. Sequencing used CD4+ T cells from blood, obtained just over 45 months after liver transplant. These receptors were taken from a human patient who received a liver transplant. The T cells may partly be graft donor cells.

The J gene is TRBJ2-1, the V gene TRBV5-1; 11 bases map to TRBD2. Trimming at V came to 5 bases and at J to 0 bases, leaving 4 bases not matched to a gene. The germline V gene encodes CDR1 SGHRS and CDR2 YFSETQ. This CDR3 is built from 16 residues. CDR3 protein: CASRRTSGSSYNEQFF. CDR3 DNA: TGCGCCAGCAGGCGAACTAGCGGGAGCTCCTACAATGAGCAGTTCTTC.

This clone has only one observation. The chain joins TRBV28 to TRBJ1-1; D is unclear. V lost 6 bases and J lost 3, with 17 bases in between. CDR1 MDHEN and CDR2 SYDVKM come from the germline V gene. The CDR3 is 15 amino acids. CDR3 in DNA: TGTGCCAGCAGCGGGCCCCCGCGGTGGGACACTGAAGCTTTCTTT. Translation: CASSGPPRWDTEAFF.

The V call is TRBV2, the J call TRBJ1-5; D uncertain. The CDR3 is made up of 15 amino acids. Trimming took off 2 bases at V and 6 bases at J, with 14 bases between the two ends. Germline CDR1 is SNHLY and CDR2 is FYNNEI. For the CDR3, the DNA is TGTGCCAGCAGTGAATTCGGGCAGCAGATTCAGCCCCAGCATTTT. Protein product: CASSEFGQQIQPQHF.

This rearrangement joins TRBV19 to TRBJ1-2, with 11 bases fitting TRBD1. V dropped 7 bases and J dropped 4; count of bases not matched to a gene: 5. Germline V gives CDR1 LNHDA, CDR2 SQIVND (reference sequence). This CDR3 is built from 14 residues. The CDR3: CASIRTGGGYGYTF. The CDR3 nucleotides are TGTGCCAGTATTCGGACAGGGGGCGGCTATGGCTACACCTTC.

V gene TRBV18 combines with J gene TRBJ2-4; D gene uncertain. The CDR3 contains 15 residues. The V and J ends lost 2 bases and 7 bases respectively, with 15 bases between them. In germline, CDR1 is KGHSH, CDR2 LQKENI. This chain's CDR3 is CASSPVSEARNIQYF. The CDR3 DNA reads as TGTGCCAGCTCACCAGTATCCGAGGCCAGGAACATTCAGTACTTC.

The chain has TRBV30 and TRBJ1-1; no clear D. Trimming removed 2 bases from V and 0 bases from J, with 7 bases in between. Germline V gene sequence: CDR1 GTSNPN, CDR2 SVGIG (reference sequence). This CDR3 has 13 amino acids. The CDR3 nucleotides read TGTGCCTGGAGTAAACAGCTGAACACTGAAGCTTTCTTT. Its protein is CAWSKQLNTEAFF. Looking up the rest from reference TRBV30 and TRBJ1-1 gives the full variable domain: SQTIHQWPATLVQPVGSPLSLECTVEGTSNPNLYWYRQAAGRGLQLLFYSVGIGQISSEVPQNLSASRPQDRQFILSSKKLLLSDSGFYLCAWSKQLNTEAFFGQGTRLTVV.

The rearrangement uses TRBV10-3 and TRBJ2-7, with TRBD1 matching over 8 bases. V was pared by 7 bases and J by 5 bases, with 10 bases of the junction left unmatched. Germline V gene sequence: CDR1 ENHRY, CDR2 SYGVKD. CDR3 length equals 14 residues. The CDR3 sequence: CAINTGGRINEQYF. The CDR3 DNA reads TGTGCCATCAATACAGGGGGGAGAATCAACGAGCAGTACTTC.

This clone appeared a few times. The chain combines TRBV9 with TRBJ2-3, with 9 positions matching TRBD2. Germline values: CDR1 SGDLS, CDR2 YYNGEE. This CDR3 is 15 amino acids long. J lost 5 bases, V lost 0 bases, and 4 bases had no gene match. CDR3 bases: TGTGCCAGCAGCGTAGAAGGCGGGAGGGGAGATACGCAGTATTTT. Translating it yields CASSVEGGRGDTQYF.

The rearrangement joins TRBV27 to TRBJ2-1, with 10 bases identical to TRBD2. The CDR3 loop spans 16 amino acids. CDR1 MNHEY and CDR2 SMNVEV come from the germline V gene (reference sequence). Germline trimming cut 6 bases from V and 0 bases from J; bases unmatched to any gene: 5. The CDR3 sequence is CASRLLAGFSYNEQFF. In DNA, the CDR3 is TGTGCCAGCAGGCTACTAGCGGGATTCTCCTACAATGAGCAGTTCTTC.

J is TRBJ1-1 and V is TRBV7-2; the D gene is possibly TRBD1 (6 bases). Trimming removed 5 bases from V and 7 bases from J, with 14 bases in between. The CDR3 sequence is 13 residues long. Germline values: CDR1 SGHTA, CDR2 FQGNSA. CDR3 region: CASSRDRLYEAFF. In DNA, the CDR3 is TGTGCCAGCAGCCGTGACAGGCTCTATGAAGCTTTCTTT.

As regards this clone: At one boundary the junction diverges from the germline segment, which might be a read error. The rearrangement joins TRBV6-1 to TRBJ2-1; the D call may be TRBD1 or TRBD2 (5 bases each). This CDR3 spans 11 amino acids. Looked up from germline, CDR1 is MNHNS and CDR2 is SASEGT. The CDR3 loop is CASRGTARLVF. Here the CDR3 DNA reads TGTGCCAGCAGGGGGACCGCGCGGCTGGTCTTC.

This clone was seen once. The chain employs TRBV25-1 and TRBJ2-3, with D tentatively TRBD1 or TRBD2 (6 bases each). The V and J ends lost 3 bases and 0 bases respectively, with 13 bases between them. Germline values: CDR1 MGHDK, CDR2 SYGVNS. The CDR3 extends over 16 amino acids. The CDR3 nucleotides are TGTGCCAGCAGTGACTCGGGGGCGGCAAGCACAGATACGCAGTATTTT. As protein: CASSDSGAASTDTQYF.

This clone was counted once. The chain has TRBV10-2 and TRBJ2-5, with D possibly matching TRBD1 (5 bases). Per the germline V gene, CDR1 is WSHSY and CDR2 is SAAADI. This CDR3 spans 12 amino acids. V lost 2 bases to trimming and J lost 4 bases, with 5 bases between them. The CDR3 sequence: CASSEQGETQYF. The CDR3 DNA follows: TGCGCCAGCAGTGAGCAGGGAGAGACCCAGTACTTC.

The count of this clone is one. V usage is TRBV6-1 and J usage is TRBJ1-2; D unclear. From germline, CDR1 is MNHNS and CDR2 SASEGT. Trimming left V 1 base short and J 4 bases short, with 10 bases between. There are 14 residues in the CDR3. CDR3 region: CASSEGADRYGYTF. CDR3 DNA: TGTGCCAGCAGTGAAGGGGCGGACCGCTATGGCTACACCTTC.

The J gene is TRBJ1-2, the V gene TRBV30; tentative D call: TRBD1 (5 bases). Germline V gene sequence: CDR1 GTSNPN, CDR2 SVGIG (reference sequence). CDR3 size: 16 residues. The V end was cut by 1 base, the J end by 3 bases, with 18 bases between. The CDR3 loop reads CAWSAPRFRGDYGYTF. DNA for the CDR3: TGTGCCTGGAGTGCGCCCCGGTTCCGGGGGGACTATGGCTACACCTTC.

This clone was seen a single time. The genes are TRBV28 and TRBJ2-2; D may be TRBD2 (6 bases). Germline loops: CDR1 MDHEN, CDR2 SYDVKM. Trimming removed 3 bases at V and 5 bases at J, with 13 bases between. CDR3 size: 15 residues. The chain's CDR3 is CASSLTGAWTGELFF. The DNA for the CDR3 is TGTGCCAGCAGTTTGACGGGAGCTTGGACCGGGGAGCTGTTTTTT. The entire variable domain, with the rest obtained from reference TRBV28 and TRBJ2-2, is as follows: DVKVTQSSRYLVKRTGEKVFLECVQDMDHENMFWYRQDPGLGLRLIYFSYDVKMKEKGDIPEGYSVSREKKERFSLILESASTNQTSMYLCASSLTGAWTGELFFGEGSRLTVL.

The chain couples TRBV5-1 to TRBJ1-2; 7 bases align to TRBD1. The CDR3 is 14 amino acids. The V gene's germline CDR1 is SGHRS and CDR2 YFSETQ. V shed 4 bases, J shed 3 bases, and the junction held 6 bases outside the gene matches. In DNA, the CDR3 is TGCGCCAGCAGCCCTGGACAGGCTTACTATGGCTACACCTTC. It yields the protein CASSPGQAYYGYTF.

The table lists this clone with a few counts. The V call is TRBV7-2, the J call TRBJ2-7, with D perhaps given as TRBD1 or TRBD2 (5 bases each). The CDR3 runs 17 residues. V lost 1 base and J 2 bases, leaving 18 bases between the germline ends. Germline CDR1 is SGHTA and CDR2 is FQGNSA. The CDR3, as DNA: TGTGCCAGCAGCTTAGAGGCCGGGGCTAGCCGAACCTACGAGCAGTACTTC. This gives the protein CASSLEAGASRTYEQYF.